Below are 27 T cell receptor beta chains sequenced from a single sample in a study of blood T cell repertoires in COVID-19. TCRdb keeps only in-frame clones here, not all; method: immunoSEQ multiplex PCR. The data hold 200,000 to 300,000 clones, with roughly 82% observed a single time. Sequences were obtained from PBMCs or T cells enriched from blood (not recorded which). The receptors originated from a woman aged 45-65 years who had recovered from COVID-19.

The J gene is TRBJ1-6, the V gene TRBV18; 7 nucleotides align to TRBD1. The CDR3 runs to 14 residues. Per germline, CDR1 KGHSH and CDR2 LQKENI. V was clipped by 6 bases and J by 10 bases; unmatched bases: 9. This CDR3 reads CASSRDRAQSPLHF. The CDR3 DNA is TGTGCCAGCTCTCGAGACAGGGCCCAATCACCCCTCCACTTT.

V usage is TRBV9 and J usage is TRBJ2-1; 11 bases align to TRBD2. The CDR3 runs 15 residues. J was trimmed by 6 bases and V by 4 bases; bases with no gene match: 6. Germline V CDR1 and CDR2: SGDLS, YYNGEE. CDR3 sequence: CASSPFSGGANEQFF. The CDR3 DNA follows: TGTGCCAGCAGCCCGTTTAGCGGGGGGGCCAATGAGCAGTTCTTC.

This clone was counted a few times. The chain has TRBV23-1 and TRBJ1-2; no clear D gene. TRBV23-1 counts as an open reading frame of uncertain function. The CDR3 consists of 17 residues. Trimming stripped 3 bases from V and 8 bases from J, with 25 bases between. CDR3: CASSQSRRDSQHLGYTF. The CDR3 nucleotides are TGCGCCAGCAGTCAGTCGCGGCGAGATAGCCAACACTTAGGCTACACCTTC.

The chain uses TRBV19 and TRBJ2-6; D unresolved. Germline CDR1 is LNHDA and CDR2 is SQIVND (reference sequence). There are 16 residues in the CDR3. The ends were cut back, 3 bases at V and 2 bases at J, with 11 bases in the middle. The CDR3 is CASSINGAPGANVLTF. The DNA of the CDR3 is TGTGCCAGTAGTATCAATGGAGCCCCTGGGGCCAACGTCCTGACTTTC. Combining the CDR3 with reference TRBV19 and TRBJ2-6 gives the whole variable domain DGGITQSPKYLFRKEGQNVTLSCEQNLNHDAMYWYRQDPGQGLRLIYYSQIVNDFQKGDIAEGYSVSREKKESFPLTVTSAQKNPTAFYLCASSINGAPGANVLTFGAGSRLTVL.

This chain uses TRBV3-1 (or the pseudogene TRBV3-2) with TRBJ2-2; TRBD1 is a possible D gene (5 bases). There are 16 residues in the CDR3. The V and J ends lost 2 bases and 5 bases respectively, with 15 bases between them. CDR1 is LGHDT, CDR2 YNNKEL, per germline (reference sequence). The DNA for the CDR3 is TGTGCCAGCAGCCAATTCTGGGGCGCGTTGACCGGGGAGCTGTTTTTT. This sequence encodes CASSQFWGALTGELFF.

This sequence joins TRBV6-5 and TRBJ1-1; the D is unclear. V lost 10 bases and J 4 bases, leaving 22 bases between the germline ends. Germline assignment: CDR1 MNHEY and CDR2 SVGAGI. This CDR3 comprises 15 residues. The CDR3 DNA is TGTGCCACCAATCAAAATACCGGACGGGGCACTGAAGCTTTCTTT. Its translation: CATNQNTGRGTEAFF.

This chain links TRBV7-2 with TRBJ2-5, with 7 bases fitting TRBD2. Germline trimming cut 3 bases from V and 2 bases from J; bases unmatched to any gene: 3. Germline V CDR1 and CDR2: SGHTA, FQGNSA. The CDR3 is 14 residues long. DNA for the CDR3: TGTGCCAGCAGCTTTGCGGGACTACAAGAGACCCAGTACTTC. Translating it yields CASSFAGLQETQYF.

This sequence joins TRBV6-2 or TRBV6-3 and TRBJ1-2, with TRBD1 identical over 7 bases. Trimming removed 2 bases from V and 4 bases from J; junction bases left unmatched: 4. The CDR3 is 14 amino acids. CDR1 and CDR2 (germline): MNHEY, SVGEGT. CDR3 nucleotide sequence: TGTGCCAGCAGTTACAGGGGGCGCGGCTATGGCTACACCTTC. This gives the protein CASSYRGRGYGYTF.

The chain's CDR3 is CASSETVVPRNQPQHF. CDR3 coding DNA: TGTGCCAGCAGTGAAACGGTGGTGCCTCGCAATCAGCCCCAGCATTTT. The chain links TRBV6-1 to TRBJ1-5; D call uncertain. The germline V gene encodes CDR1 MNHNS and CDR2 SASEGT. The CDR3 loop spans 16 amino acids. Trimming removed 2 bases at V and 2 bases at J, with 13 bases between.

As concerns this clone: The sample carries other DNA sequences with the same CDR3. CDR3 sequence: CASSPGTGNEKLFF. CDR3 DNA: TGTGCCAGTAGTCCCGGGACAGGAAATGAAAAACTGTTTTTT. The chain carries TRBV19 and TRBJ1-4, with 8 bases fitting TRBD1. V was pared by 5 bases and J by 5 bases, with 4 bases of the junction left unmatched. The germline CDR1 and CDR2 sequences are LNHDA and SQIVND (reference sequence). The CDR3 loop spans 14 amino acids.

The V call is TRBV4-3, the J call TRBJ2-3; D call uncertain. This CDR3 comprises 15 residues. Between the trimmed V and J ends, which lost 1 base and 1 base, there was a span of 9 bases. Germline V gene lookup returns CDR1 LGHNA and CDR2 YSLEER. The CDR3 region is CASSQAVAGTDTQYF. The CDR3 DNA reads as TGCGCCAGCAGCCAAGCAGTCGCGGGCACAGATACGCAGTATTTT.

The V call is TRBV18, the J call TRBJ1-5, with 9 bases aligning to TRBD1. Looked up from germline, CDR1 is KGHSH and CDR2 is LQKENI. With V trimmed by 5 bases and J by 6 bases, 5 bases remained unmatched. The CDR3 runs to 14 residues. CDR3 sequence reads: CASSFGQGSQPQHF. CDR3 sequence (DNA): TGTGCCAGCTCATTCGGACAGGGGAGTCAGCCCCAGCATTTT.

About this clone itself: This same CDR3 is encoded by further DNA sequences in the sample. The J gene is TRBJ2-5, the V gene TRBV9; D is possibly TRBD2 (5 bases). Germline CDR1 and CDR2: SGDLS and YYNGEE. V lost 0 bases, J lost 2 bases, and 8 bases lay in between. The CDR3 sequence is 14 residues long. CDR3 protein: CASSVGGLQETQYF. Written as DNA, the CDR3 is TGTGCCAGCAGCGTAGGAGGACTGCAAGAGACCCAGTACTTC. The full variable domain, its missing parts supplied by reference TRBV9 and TRBJ2-5, is DSGVTQTPKHLITATGQRVTLRCSPRSGDLSVYWYQQSLDQGLQFLIQYYNGEERAKGNILERFSAQQFPDLHSELNLSSLELGDSALYFCASSVGGLQETQYFGPGTRLLVL.

The chain combines TRBV11-3 with TRBJ2-1; no firm D call. Trimming pared 2 bases from V and 4 bases from J, leaving 6 bases between. This CDR3 region has 13 residues. Germline V CDR1 and CDR2: SGHNT, YENEEA. The CDR3 region has the DNA TGTGCCAGCAGCTTATCAGAATACAATGAGCAGTTCTTC. The encoded protein is CASSLSEYNEQFF.

This chain joins TRBV18 and TRBJ1-1; D gene unclear. V lost 0 bases to trimming and J lost 0 bases, with 11 bases between them. The CDR3 extends over 16 amino acids. Per the germline V gene, CDR1 is KGHSH and CDR2 is LQKENI. The DNA of the CDR3 is TGTGCCAGCTCACCACCGGGCGGGCTGGTGAACACTGAAGCTTTCTTT. Translated: CASSPPGGLVNTEAFF.

The chain has TRBV5-4 and TRBJ1-1; 7 positions agree with TRBD1. V gave up 4 bases and J gave up 1 base; unmatched junction bases: 7. The CDR3 sequence is 15 residues long. Germline V CDR1 and CDR2: SGHNT, YYREEE (reference sequence). The CDR3 loop reads CASSNPGQKNTEAFF. CDR3 DNA: TGTGCCAGCAGCAATCCGGGACAGAAGAACACTGAAGCTTTCTTT.

The chain joins TRBV2 to TRBJ1-5, with a tentative D call TRBD1 (5 bases). Trimming shortened V by 6 bases and J by 5 bases, and 8 bases separated the two germline ends. The CDR3 sequence is 12 residues long. In germline, CDR1 is SNHLY, CDR2 FYNNEI. Here the CDR3 DNA reads TGTGCCAGCAGCGGAGGGGATCAGCCCCAGCATTTT. As protein: CASSGGDQPQHF. Looking up the rest from reference TRBV2 and TRBJ1-5 gives the full variable domain: EPEVTQTPSHQVTQMGQEVILRCVPISNHLYFYWYRQILGQKVEFLVSFYNNEISEKSEIFDDQFSVERPDGSNFTLKIRSTKLEDSAMYFCASSGGDQPQHFGDGTRLSIL.

The chain combines TRBV11-2 with TRBJ2-1; 15 bases are a match to TRBD2. There are 18 residues in the CDR3. The junction had 10 bases not matched to a gene; V was cut back by 3 bases and J by 7 bases. The V gene's germline CDR1 is SGHAT and CDR2 FQNNGV. CDR3 sequence: CASSFGLAGGISRNEQFF. The CDR3 DNA is TGTGCCAGCAGCTTCGGACTAGCGGGGGGGATAAGTAGGAATGAGCAGTTCTTC. Drawing the rest from reference TRBV11-2 and TRBJ2-1, the complete variable domain is EAGVAQSPRYKIIEKRQSVAFWCNPISGHATLYWYQQILGQGPKLLIQFQNNGVVDDSQLPKDRFSAERLKGVDSTLKIQPAKLEDSAVYLCASSFGLAGGISRNEQFFGPGTRLTVL.

This clone was counted only a few times. This chain uses TRBV7-2 with TRBJ2-3; 7 nucleotides agree with TRBD1. The CDR3 is made up of 14 amino acids. CDR1 and CDR2 from the germline V gene are SGHTA and FQGNSA. J gave up 3 bases and V 4 bases, and 4 bases lay outside the gene matches. The CDR3 region is CASSSGTATDTQYF. The DNA for the CDR3 is TGTGCCAGCAGCTCCGGGACAGCAACAGATACGCAGTATTTT. Looking up the rest from reference TRBV7-2 and TRBJ2-3 gives the full variable domain: GAGVSQSPSNKVTEKGKDVELRCDPISGHTALYWYRQSLGQGLEFLIYFQGNSAPDKSGLPSDRFSAERTGGSVSTLTIQRTQQEDSAVYLCASSSGTATDTQYFGPGTRLTVL.

The chain uses TRBV7-9 and TRBJ2-3, with TRBD2 as a possible D gene (5 bases). The CDR3 runs 16 residues. Germline CDR1 reads SEHNR; CDR2 reads FQNEAQ (reference sequence). The V and J ends lost 1 base and 4 bases respectively, with 15 bases between them. The CDR3, as DNA: TGTGCCAGCAGCTTAGTTATGCTAGCCGAGGCAGATACGCAGTATTTT. It is translated as CASSLVMLAEADTQYF.

The chain couples TRBV15 to TRBJ2-3; TRBD1 might be the D (6 bases). The CDR3 loop spans 17 amino acids. CDR1 and CDR2 (germline): LNHNV, YYDKDF (reference sequence). V was cut by 5 bases and J by 0 bases, with 18 bases left in between. CDR3 in amino acids: CATSRMTGFFSTDTQYF. The CDR3 DNA reads TGTGCCACCAGCCGGATGACAGGCTTCTTTAGCACAGATACGCAGTATTTT.

In nucleotides, the CDR3 is TGCGCCAGCAGTGAGGTAACAGGGGGTCTCACTGAAGCTTTCTTT. This translates into CASSEVTGGLTEAFF. This sequence joins TRBV10-2 and TRBJ1-1, with TRBD1 matching over 8 bases. Looked up from germline, CDR1 is WSHSY and CDR2 is SAAADI. CDR3 length equals 15 residues. V dropped 2 bases and J dropped 4; count of bases not matched to a gene: 6.

V and J are TRBV6-6 and TRBJ1-5; 10 bases are shared with TRBD1. The CDR3 sequence is 15 residues long. Trimming took 8 bases from V and 5 from J; bases not matched to a gene: 9. Germline loops: CDR1 MNHNY, CDR2 SVGAGI (reference sequence). CDR3 residues: CASRGGQGIHQPQHF. The CDR3 DNA reads TGTGCCAGCCGAGGGGGACAGGGGATTCATCAGCCCCAGCATTTT.

This clone was seen once. V and J are TRBV6-5 and TRBJ1-4; D gene unclear. This CDR3 is built from 13 residues. V gave up 5 bases and J gave up 8 bases, with 12 bases separating them. Germline-derived CDR1 and CDR2 are MNHEY and SVGAGI. CDR3 residues: CASSTTLKEKLFF. In nucleotides, the CDR3 is TGTGCCAGCAGTACAACCCTCAAGGAAAAACTGTTTTTT.

The chain couples TRBV5-1 to TRBJ1-1; TRBD1 might be the D (6 bases). Between the trimmed V and J ends, which lost 3 bases and 11 bases, there was a span of 17 bases. The CDR3 is made up of 13 amino acids. The germline gives CDR1 SGHRS, CDR2 YFSETQ. Here the CDR3 reads CASSSLDRLPAFF. The CDR3 coding sequence is TGCGCCAGCAGCTCCTTGGACAGACTGCCTGCTTTCTTT. Drawing the rest from reference TRBV5-1 and TRBJ1-1, the complete variable domain is KAGVTQTPRYLIKTRGQQVTLSCSPISGHRSVSWYQQTPGQGLQFLFEYFSETQRNKGNFPGRFSGRQFSNSRSEMNVSTLELGDSALYLCASSSLDRLPAFFGQGTRLTVV.

J is TRBJ2-3 and V is TRBV10-1; D is perhaps TRBD1 (7 bases). The CDR3 runs to 14 residues. V lost 3 bases to trimming and J lost 7 bases, with 14 bases between them. Germline CDR1 is WNHNN and CDR2 is SYGVQD (reference sequence). CDR3 sequence: CASSDRGDKHTQYF. Written as DNA, the CDR3 is TGCGCCAGCAGTGACAGGGGGGACAAACATACGCAGTATTTT.

The chain joins TRBV5-1 to TRBJ2-7, with TRBD1 matching 8 bases. This CDR3 is 14 amino acids long. Trimming took 3 bases from V and 5 from J; bases not matched to a gene: 7. Germline lookup yields CDR1 SGHRS and CDR2 YFSETQ. CDR3 nucleotides: TGCGCCAGCAGCTCCGGACAGGGAACCCACGAGCAGTACTTC. It encodes CASSSGQGTHEQYF.